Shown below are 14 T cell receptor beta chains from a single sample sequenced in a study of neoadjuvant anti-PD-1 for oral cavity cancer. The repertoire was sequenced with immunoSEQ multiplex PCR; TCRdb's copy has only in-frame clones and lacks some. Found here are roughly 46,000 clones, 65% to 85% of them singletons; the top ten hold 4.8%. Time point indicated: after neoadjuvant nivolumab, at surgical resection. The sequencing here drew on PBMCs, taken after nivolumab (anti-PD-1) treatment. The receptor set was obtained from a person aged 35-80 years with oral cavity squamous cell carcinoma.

The DNA for the CDR3 is TGTGCCAGCAGCTTATCGGCGGGGGGCCCCGGGGAGCTGTTTTTT. It codes for CASSLSAGGPGELFF. This sequence joins TRBV7-6 and TRBJ2-2; 8 bases agree with TRBD2. V shed 2 bases, J shed 6 bases, and the junction held 5 bases outside the gene matches. Germline CDR1 SGHVS, CDR2 FNYEAQ. The CDR3 covers 15 residues.

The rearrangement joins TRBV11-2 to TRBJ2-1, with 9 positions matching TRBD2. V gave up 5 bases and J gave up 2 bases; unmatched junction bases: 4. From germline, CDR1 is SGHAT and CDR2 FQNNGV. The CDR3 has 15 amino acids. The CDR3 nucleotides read TGTGCCAGCAGCCCTGCGGGAGGGCCCTACAATGAGCAGTTCTTC. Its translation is CASSPAGGPYNEQFF. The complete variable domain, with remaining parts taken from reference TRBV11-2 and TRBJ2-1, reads EAGVAQSPRYKIIEKRQSVAFWCNPISGHATLYWYQQILGQGPKLLIQFQNNGVVDDSQLPKDRFSAERLKGVDSTLKIQPAKLEDSAVYLCASSPAGGPYNEQFFGPGTRLTVL.

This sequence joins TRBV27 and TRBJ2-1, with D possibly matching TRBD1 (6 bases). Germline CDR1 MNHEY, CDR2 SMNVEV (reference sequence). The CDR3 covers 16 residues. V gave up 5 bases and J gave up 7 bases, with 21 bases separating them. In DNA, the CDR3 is TGTGCCAGCAGTCCATGGGGTCGGGACACTTCAAATGAGCAGTTCTTC. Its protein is CASSPWGRDTSNEQFF.

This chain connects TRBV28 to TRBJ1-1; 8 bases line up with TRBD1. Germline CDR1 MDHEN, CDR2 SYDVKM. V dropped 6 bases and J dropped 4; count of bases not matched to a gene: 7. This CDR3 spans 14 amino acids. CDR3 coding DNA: TGTGCCAGCAGCAGGGGGCCCAGGGGCACTGAAGCTTTCTTT. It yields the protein CASSRGPRGTEAFF.

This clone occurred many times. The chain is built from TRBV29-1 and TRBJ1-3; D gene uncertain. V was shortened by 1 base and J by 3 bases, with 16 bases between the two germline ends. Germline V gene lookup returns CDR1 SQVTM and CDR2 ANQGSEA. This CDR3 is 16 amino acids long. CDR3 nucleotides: TGCAGCGTTGAAGCCCAAGCCCGGGGATATGGAAACACCATATATTTT. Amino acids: CSVEAQARGYGNTIYF.

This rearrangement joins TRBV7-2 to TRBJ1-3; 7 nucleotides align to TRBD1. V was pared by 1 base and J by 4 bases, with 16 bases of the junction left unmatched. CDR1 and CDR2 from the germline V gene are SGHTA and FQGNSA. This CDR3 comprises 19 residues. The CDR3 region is CASSLVLVRQGSSGNTIYF. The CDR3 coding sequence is TGTGCCAGCAGCTTAGTACTTGTGAGACAGGGTAGCTCCGGAAACACCATATATTTT.

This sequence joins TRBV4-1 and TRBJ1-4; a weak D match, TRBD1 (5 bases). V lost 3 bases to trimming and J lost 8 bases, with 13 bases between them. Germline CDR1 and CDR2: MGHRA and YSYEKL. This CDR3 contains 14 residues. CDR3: CASSQGQGGEKLFF. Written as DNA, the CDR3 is TGCGCCAGCAGCCAGGGGCAGGGTGGCGAAAAACTGTTTTTT.

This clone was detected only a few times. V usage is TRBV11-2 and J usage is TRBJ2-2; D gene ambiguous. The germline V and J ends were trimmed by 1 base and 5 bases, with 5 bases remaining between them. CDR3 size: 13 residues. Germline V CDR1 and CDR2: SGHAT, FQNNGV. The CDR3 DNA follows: TGTGCCAGCAGCTTAGTGGGAACCGGGGAGCTGTTTTTT. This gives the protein CASSLVGTGELFF.

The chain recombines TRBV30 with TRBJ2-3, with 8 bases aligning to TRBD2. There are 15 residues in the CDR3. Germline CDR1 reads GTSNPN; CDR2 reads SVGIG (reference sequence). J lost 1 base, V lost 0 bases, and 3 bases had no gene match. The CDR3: CAWSVAGARTDTQYF. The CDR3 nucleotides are TGTGCCTGGAGTGTAGCGGGAGCGCGCACAGATACGCAGTATTTT.

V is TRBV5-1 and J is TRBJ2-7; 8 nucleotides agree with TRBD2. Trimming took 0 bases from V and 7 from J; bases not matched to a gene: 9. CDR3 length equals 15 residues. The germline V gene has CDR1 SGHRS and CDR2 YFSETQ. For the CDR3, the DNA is TGCGCCAGCAGCTTGGCAGTAGCGGGGAGTTCGGAGCAGTACTTC. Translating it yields CASSLAVAGSSEQYF.

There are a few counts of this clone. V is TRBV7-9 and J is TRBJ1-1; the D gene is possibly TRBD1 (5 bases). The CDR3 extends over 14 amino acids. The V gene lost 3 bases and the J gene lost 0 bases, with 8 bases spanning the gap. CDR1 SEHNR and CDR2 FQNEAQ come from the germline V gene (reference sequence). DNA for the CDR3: TGTGCCAGCAGCTTGGGGACGGTGAACACTGAAGCTTTCTTT. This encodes CASSLGTVNTEAFF.

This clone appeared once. CDR3 sequence (DNA): TGTGCCGGCACCGGGAACTCAAACAATGAGCAGTTCTTC. Translating gives CAGTGNSNNEQFF. V is TRBV7-9 and J is TRBJ2-1; tentatively, D is TRBD2 (5 bases). The CDR3 runs to 13 residues. Germline CDR1 reads SEHNR; CDR2 reads FQNEAQ (reference sequence). V was cut by 11 bases and J by 5 bases, with 16 bases left in between.

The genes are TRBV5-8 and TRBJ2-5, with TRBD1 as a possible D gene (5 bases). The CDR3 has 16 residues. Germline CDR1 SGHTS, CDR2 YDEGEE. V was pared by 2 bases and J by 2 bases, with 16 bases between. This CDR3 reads CASSFGAGFKQETQYF. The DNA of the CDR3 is TGTGCCAGCAGCTTCGGTGCAGGGTTTAAACAAGAGACCCAGTACTTC.

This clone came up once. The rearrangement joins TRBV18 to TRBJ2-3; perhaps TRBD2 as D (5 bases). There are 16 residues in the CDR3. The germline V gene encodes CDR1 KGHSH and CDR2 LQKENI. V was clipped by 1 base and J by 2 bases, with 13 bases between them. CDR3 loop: CASSPLPGGDTDTQYF. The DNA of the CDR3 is TGTGCCAGCTCACCACTACCTGGAGGAGACACAGATACGCAGTATTTT.